The 27 T cell receptor beta chains presented below share a single source sample, sequenced in a study of CD8+ T cells in alopecia areata. Following extraction, RNA underwent reverse transcription to cDNA, which served as the sequencing template. Libraries were prepared by immunoSEQ multiplex PCR; TCRdb keeps only in-frame clonotypes and omits some of them. The sample carries 200,000 to 250,000 clones, 64% recorded once. The treatment is: oral pan-JAK inhibitor, 5-10 mg twice daily. The input for sequencing was CD4+ T cells sorted from blood, taken at week 4, from a patient treated with tofacitinib. All receptors derive from a human donor with alopecia areata.

The chain combines TRBV30 with TRBJ2-1; D possibly uses TRBD1 or TRBD2 (6 bases each). The CDR3 extends over 12 amino acids. Germline CDR1 reads GTSNPN; CDR2 reads SVGIG (reference sequence). This chain's CDR3 is CALGGSHFKQFF. In nucleotides, the CDR3 is TGTGCTCTGGGGGGCTCGCATTTTAAGCAGTTCTTC.

The J gene is TRBJ2-5, the V gene TRBV4-3; 12 nucleotides match TRBD2. Germline assignment: CDR1 LGHNA and CDR2 YSLEER. CDR3 length: 17 amino acids. Unmatched junction bases numbered 9, after V lost 4 bases and J lost 3 bases. CDR3 nucleotides: TGCGCCAGCAGCCTAGGACTAGCGGGGCCCCAGGAAGAGACCCAGTACTTC. Protein: CASSLGLAGPQEETQYF.

Only a few counts were recorded for this clone. The chain recombines TRBV4-1 with TRBJ2-3; 7 bases align to TRBD2. From germline, CDR1 is MGHRA and CDR2 YSYEKL. The CDR3 contains 15 residues. Trimming at V came to 4 bases and at J to 1 base, leaving 5 bases not matched to a gene. The CDR3 sequence: CASSPLGLRTDTQYF. Here the CDR3 DNA reads TGCGCCAGCAGCCCATTGGGACTACGCACAGATACGCAGTATTTT.

The chain links TRBV29-1 to TRBJ2-7, with a tentative D call TRBD2 (6 bases). V was clipped by 6 bases and J by 5 bases, with 14 bases between them. The CDR3 totals 12 residues. Germline CDR1 reads SQVTM; CDR2 reads ANQGSEA. CDR3 residues: CSVEGLANEQYF. The DNA of the CDR3 is TGCAGCGTCGAGGGGCTAGCGAACGAGCAGTACTTC.

This clone was seen more than once but under ten times. The chain carries TRBV5-6 and TRBJ1-6, with D possibly TRBD1 on 5 matching bases. Between the trimmed V and J ends, which lost 0 bases and 8 bases, there was a span of 15 bases. The CDR3 is made up of 16 amino acids. CDR1 is SGHDT, CDR2 YYEEEE, per germline. CDR3 loop: CASSLGSREWYSPLHF. The DNA of the CDR3 is TGTGCCAGCAGCTTGGGTAGCAGGGAATGGTATTCACCCCTCCACTTT.

This clone was observed a few times. The chain recombines TRBV2 with TRBJ1-5; D perhaps matches TRBD1 (6 bases). The CDR3 consists of 19 residues. Germline CDR1 and CDR2: SNHLY and FYNNEI. Trimming removed 0 bases from V and 4 bases from J, with 22 bases in between. The CDR3 nucleotides read TGTGCCAGCAGTGAAGCCTCTTTTCTAGCAGGGGTCAAGAATCAGCCCCAGCATTTT. Encoded protein: CASSEASFLAGVKNQPQHF. Looking up the rest from reference TRBV2 and TRBJ1-5 gives the full variable domain: EPEVTQTPSHQVTQMGQEVILRCVPISNHLYFYWYRQILGQKVEFLVSFYNNEISEKSEIFDDQFSVERPDGSNFTLKIRSTKLEDSAMYFCASSEASFLAGVKNQPQHFGDGTRLSIL.

In this sample, this clone turned up a few times. The chain couples TRBV7-6 to TRBJ2-3, with D hard to call. The CDR3 has 13 residues. V lost 4 bases and J 4 bases, leaving 9 bases between the germline ends. Germline V gene sequence: CDR1 SGHVS, CDR2 FNYEAQ. The CDR3: CASSYTESDTQYF. The CDR3 DNA follows: TGTGCCAGCAGCTACACCGAGTCAGATACGCAGTATTTT. Using reference TRBV7-6 and TRBJ2-3 for the parts outside the CDR3, the full variable domain is GAGVSQSPRYKVTKRGQDVALRCDPISGHVSLYWYRQALGQGPEFLTYFNYEAQQDKSGLPNDRFSAERPEGSISTLTIQRTEQRDSAMYRCASSYTESDTQYFGPGTRLTVL.

CDR3 in amino acids: CASSLMAGTETNYGYTF. The DNA for the CDR3 is TGTGCCAGCAGCTTGATGGCAGGGACCGAAACTAACTATGGCTACACCTTC. V usage is TRBV7-2 and J usage is TRBJ1-2, with a tentative D call TRBD1 (5 bases). Germline-derived CDR1 and CDR2 are SGHTA and FQGNSA. V was trimmed by 3 bases and J by 0 bases, leaving 17 bases between them. The length of the CDR3 is 17 residues.

In this sample, this clone turned up once. This chain joins TRBV7-2 and TRBJ2-2, with D possibly being TRBD2 (6 bases). Germline V gene sequence: CDR1 SGHTA, CDR2 FQGNSA. V was pared by 9 bases and J by 4 bases, with 12 bases between. CDR3 length: 13 amino acids. The CDR3 DNA follows: TGTGCCAGTGGACGGGGGATCACCGGGGAGCTGTTTTTT. Translating gives CASGRGITGELFF.

The chain has TRBV4-2 and TRBJ2-7; D is unresolved. Trimming removed 1 base from V and 6 bases from J, with 7 bases in between. This CDR3 is 12 amino acids long. In germline, CDR1 is LGHNA, CDR2 YNFKEQ. The CDR3 region has the DNA TGTGCCAGCAGCCAAGCCACCAGCGAGCAGTACTTC. This codes for CASSQATSEQYF.

This chain connects TRBV7-8 to TRBJ1-1; D ambiguous. The length of the CDR3 is 13 residues. Trimming removed 5 bases at V and 3 bases at J, with 10 bases between. Germline V CDR1 and CDR2: SGHVS, FQNEAQ. The CDR3 loop is CASSLTQDTEAFF. Here the CDR3 DNA reads TGTGCCAGCAGCCTAACCCAGGACACTGAAGCTTTCTTT.

The rearrangement links TRBV4-3 to TRBJ2-1; D possibly uses TRBD1 or TRBD2 (6 bases each). The CDR3 runs to 17 residues. Germline CDR1 and CDR2: LGHNA and YSLEER. V was pared by 0 bases and J by 7 bases, with 19 bases between. The CDR3, as DNA: TGCGCCAGCAGCCAAGATCTAGTCGACGGGGGCCATAATGAGCAGTTCTTC. Residues: CASSQDLVDGGHNEQFF.

In DNA form, the CDR3 reads TGTGCCAGCAGTGACGGGACAGGGGGAGACGAGCAGTACTTC. Residues: CASSDGTGGDEQYF. The chain links TRBV2 to TRBJ2-7; TRBD1 agrees at 11 bases. CDR1 is SNHLY and CDR2 is FYNNEI in the germline V gene. CDR3 length: 14 residues. J gave up 5 bases and V 3 bases, and 3 bases lay outside the gene matches.

The chain couples TRBV10-3 to TRBJ1-2, with D possibly being TRBD1 (6 bases). Germline assignment: CDR1 ENHRY and CDR2 SYGVKD. Trimming removed 6 bases from V and 2 bases from J, with 19 bases in between. This CDR3 spans 16 amino acids. The DNA for the CDR3 is TGTGCCATCAGCCACGGAGCAGGGGAAATCAACTATGGCTACACCTTC. The encoded protein is CAISHGAGEINYGYTF.

This rearrangement joins TRBV2 to TRBJ2-1; D remains ambiguous. CDR3 size: 14 residues. Trimming shortened V by 6 bases and J by 0 bases, and 9 bases separated the two germline ends. Germline-derived CDR1 and CDR2 are SNHLY and FYNNEI. The CDR3: CASRLLSSYNEQFF. The CDR3 DNA follows: TGTGCCAGCAGACTGTTGAGCTCCTACAATGAGCAGTTCTTC. Variable domain in full (rest from reference TRBV2 and TRBJ2-1): EPEVTQTPSHQVTQMGQEVILRCVPISNHLYFYWYRQILGQKVEFLVSFYNNEISEKSEIFDDQFSVERPDGSNFTLKIRSTKLEDSAMYFCASRLLSSYNEQFFGPGTRLTVL.

This chain uses TRBV29-1 with TRBJ1-2; D gene uncertain. The CDR3 runs 12 residues. Germline V gene data show CDR1 as SQVTM and CDR2 as ANQGSEA. V dropped 6 bases and J dropped 0 bases, with 8 bases sitting between them. As DNA, the CDR3 is TGCAGCGTCCCGGAGACTAACTATGGCTACACCTTC. Amino acids: CSVPETNYGYTF.

The chain carries TRBV29-1 and TRBJ1-2, with D hard to call. The germline V and J ends were trimmed by 5 bases and 4 bases, with 17 bases remaining between them. The CDR3 covers 14 residues. Germline values: CDR1 SQVTM, CDR2 ANQGSEA. The CDR3 nucleotides read TGCAGCGTTAGATTATGGGGAACGAGCTATGGCTACACCTTC. As protein: CSVRLWGTSYGYTF.

The chain recombines TRBV15 with TRBJ2-3; no clear D gene. Trimming shortened V by 1 base and J by 6 bases, and 11 bases separated the two germline ends. The CDR3 loop spans 14 amino acids. Germline CDR1 is LNHNV and CDR2 is YYDKDF (reference sequence). The CDR3 DNA reads TGTGCCACCAGCAGAGGGGTTGCTGGGGATACGCAGTATTTT. Translating it yields CATSRGVAGDTQYF.

The genes are TRBV9 and TRBJ2-3, with 14 bases fitting TRBD2. Trimming at V came to 3 bases and at J to 4 bases, leaving 4 bases not matched to a gene. CDR1 and CDR2 (germline): SGDLS, YYNGEE. The CDR3 length is 16 residues. DNA for the CDR3: TGTGCCAGCAGCGCCCGGACTAGCGGGGGGCCAGATACGCAGTATTTT. Its protein is CASSARTSGGPDTQYF.

V is TRBV5-1 and J is TRBJ1-2, with a tentative D call TRBD1 (6 bases). CDR3 length: 13 amino acids. V lost 0 bases, J lost 9 bases, and 12 bases lay in between. Germline V CDR1 and CDR2: SGHRS, YFSETQ. CDR3 DNA: TGCGCCAGCAGCTTGGTGGCAGGGGATAGCTACACCTTC. It encodes CASSLVAGDSYTF.

Worth noting for this clone: One end of the junction does not line up with germline, which may come from a read error. The chain joins TRBV7-9 to TRBJ1-2; D is unresolved. The CDR3 spans 10 residues. Germline V gene lookup returns CDR1 SEHNR and CDR2 FQNEAQ (reference sequence). The CDR3 DNA reads as TGTGCCAGCAGCTTAGCGCGTGTAGTCTTC. This sequence encodes CASSLARVVF.

The gene calls are TRBV30 and TRBJ2-1; 11 bases are a match to TRBD2. Per the germline V gene, CDR1 is GTSNPN and CDR2 is SVGIG (reference sequence). The length of the CDR3 is 17 residues. V was pared by 3 bases and J by 3 bases, with 10 bases of the junction left unmatched. CDR3 coding DNA: TGTGCCTGGAGCCCCCTCCTAGCGGGGGGAGGCTACAATGAGCAGTTCTTC. This sequence encodes CAWSPLLAGGGYNEQFF.

This chain connects TRBV7-2 to TRBJ2-7, with TRBD2 as a possible D gene (5 bases). Trimming cost V 1 base and J 0 bases, with 10 bases left between them. From germline, CDR1 is SGHTA and CDR2 FQGNSA. CDR3 length: 15 amino acids. The CDR3 region is CASSLEGGYSYEQYF. CDR3 DNA: TGTGCCAGCAGCTTAGAGGGCGGGTACTCCTACGAGCAGTACTTC.

The gene calls are TRBV30 and TRBJ1-6; weak D call: TRBD1 (5 bases). The CDR3 is made up of 13 amino acids. The germline CDR1 and CDR2 sequences are GTSNPN and SVGIG (reference sequence). The germline V and J ends were trimmed by 3 bases and 7 bases, with 10 bases remaining between them. CDR3 nucleotides: TGTGCCTGGAGAGAGGGGTGGAATTCACCCCTCCACTTT. Translated, it gives CAWREGWNSPLHF. Full variable domain (missing parts from reference TRBV30 and TRBJ1-6): SQTIHQWPATLVQPVGSPLSLECTVEGTSNPNLYWYRQAAGRGLQLLFYSVGIGQISSEVPQNLSASRPQDRQFILSSKKLLLSDSGFYLCAWREGWNSPLHFGNGTRLTVT.

The chain recombines TRBV15 with TRBJ2-5; 9 bases are a match to TRBD1. V was pared by 5 bases and J by 1 base, with 11 bases of the junction left unmatched. Germline assignment: CDR1 LNHNV and CDR2 YYDKDF (reference sequence). The length of the CDR3 is 17 residues. Here the CDR3 DNA reads TGTGCCACCAGCTTACTCCGGGACAGGGACCCCCAAGAGACCCAGTACTTC. Its translation is CATSLLRDRDPQETQYF.

The V gene is TRBV6-6, the J gene TRBJ2-7, with D possibly called TRBD1 or TRBD2 (8 bases each). Germline values: CDR1 MNHNY, CDR2 SVGAGI (reference sequence). There are 15 residues in the CDR3. Trimming removed 5 bases at V and 0 bases at J, with 14 bases between. CDR3 sequence: CASSRQGTSSYEQYF. Here the CDR3 DNA reads TGTGCCAGCAGTCGACAGGGGACTAGCTCCTACGAGCAGTACTTC.

The CDR3 DNA reads TGTGCCTGGAGGGAACCCGCGAGCTCCTACAATGAGCAGTTCTTC. It translates to CAWREPASSYNEQFF. This chain uses TRBV30 with TRBJ2-1, with D unresolved. The CDR3 extends over 15 amino acids. V was pared by 3 bases and J by 0 bases, with 12 bases between. The V gene's germline CDR1 is GTSNPN and CDR2 SVGIG (reference sequence).